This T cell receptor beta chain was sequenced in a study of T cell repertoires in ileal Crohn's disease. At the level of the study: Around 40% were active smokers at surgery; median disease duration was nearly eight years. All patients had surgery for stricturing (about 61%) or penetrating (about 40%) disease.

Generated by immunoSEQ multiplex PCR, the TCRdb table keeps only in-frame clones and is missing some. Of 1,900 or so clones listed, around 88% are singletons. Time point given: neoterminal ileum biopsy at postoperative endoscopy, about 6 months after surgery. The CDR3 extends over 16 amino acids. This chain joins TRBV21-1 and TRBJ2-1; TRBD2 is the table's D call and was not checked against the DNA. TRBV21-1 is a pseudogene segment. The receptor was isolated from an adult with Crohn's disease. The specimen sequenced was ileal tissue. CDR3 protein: CASIPTTRLAGGEQFF. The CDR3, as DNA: TGTGCCAGCATCCCGACTACGAGGCTAGCGGGAGGAGAGCAGTTCTTC.